This TCR beta chain was sequenced for a study of T cell responses to AZD1222 COVID-19 vaccine. CDR1 and CDR2 (germline): KGHSH, LQKENI. V lost 3 bases and J lost 7, with 7 bases in between. The CDR3 is 12 amino acids. Remarks on this clone: What it binds is not known.

General study findings and limits: CD4 TCRs covered the whole spike, strongest at regions 160-218 and 743-854. The donors showed a predominance of white British ancestry and of females, with possible underestimation of clonal diversity.

Data came from immunoSEQ multiplex PCR; TCRdb stores just in-frame clones and leaves some out. The sample has about 74,000 clones; roughly 90% are singletons. The V gene is TRBV18, the J gene TRBJ1-5; D gene ambiguous. Material: peripheral blood, obtained 28 days after the second AZD1222 dose. The sequence was collected from an adult who received the AZD1222 COVID-19 vaccine. The CDR3, as DNA: TGTGCCAGCTCACCCAGTGGACAGCCCCAGCATTTT. Translating it yields CASSPSGQPQHF.